The rows below give T cell receptor beta chains drawn from one sample of a study of T-cell reconstitution after alpha-beta-depleted transplantation in children. A single record per CDR3 protein comes from TCRdb applying MiXCR to the PCR reads. The sample yields 400,000 to 500,000 distinct CDR3 sequences, roughly 11% seen once. The input for sequencing was PBMCs from the stem cell graft donor, taken from the stem cell graft. The receptor source for this set is a human donor who donated a stem cell graft to a child with acute myeloid leukemia. Both conserved end residues are part of each CDR3. The order of the fields is clone size, V gene, J gene, D gene, CDR3 DNA, CDR3 protein. The D gene is left open where the match is weak. Some rows have no size entry. The others give once, few or many, or a class for an expanded clone.

few,TRBV6-5,TRBJ1-3,.,TGTGCCAGCAGCTTACATGGGTCCATCGGAAACACCATATATTTT,CASSLHGSIGNTIYF
many,TRBV20-1,TRBJ2-3,TRBD2,TGCAGTGCTATTGCCCTAGCGGGATTTGATACAGATACGCAGTATTTT,CSAIALAGFDTDTQYF
few,TRBV12-3/TRBV12-4,TRBJ2-5,TRBD2,TGTGCCAGCAGTCCCGTGGGGGGGACCCAAGAGACCCAGTACTTC,CASSPVGGTQETQYF
few,TRBV6-5,TRBJ2-1,.,TGTGCCAGCAGTTATGAGGGGCTAGCCGATGAGCAGTTCTTC,CASSYEGLADEQFF
many,TRBV15,TRBJ2-1,.,TGTGCCACCAGCAGGGAGGGGGAGCAGTTCTTC,CATSREGEQFF
.,TRBV24-1,TRBJ2-1,.,TGTGCCACCAGTGATCCGGTTCGGTTCGGGAATGAGCAGTTCTTC,CATSDPVRFGNEQFF
.,TRBV4-3,TRBJ1-2,TRBD1,TGCGCCAGCAGCCAAGTGGGGACCCGCACAGGGGATGGCTACACCTTC,CASSQVGTRTGDGYTF
many,TRBV29-1,TRBJ1-2,.,TGCAGCGTTGGGGGGCAGGACTATGGCTACACCTTC,CSVGGQDYGYTF
few,TRBV12-3/TRBV12-4,TRBJ2-7,.,TGTGCCAGCAGTTTCGTTGGAGGATCAGCCGACGAGCAGTACTTC,CASSFVGGSADEQYF
few,TRBV5-5,TRBJ2-1,TRBD2,TGTGCCAGCAGCTTTTATCTAGCGGGAGGCAATGAGCAGTTCTTC,CASSFYLAGGNEQFF